This record covers a single T cell receptor (beta chain). These data come from a study of T cell changes during pregnancy in multiple sclerosis. The data were produced by immunoSEQ multiplex PCR, yet TCRdb's version contains in-frame clones alone and is incomplete. The sample lists roughly 52,000 clones, 90% to 95% occurring once. Per the germline V gene, CDR1 is MGHRA and CDR2 is YSYEKL. V was pared by 10 bases and J by 1 base, with 6 bases between. CDR3 length equals 11 residues. The chain is built from TRBV4-1 and TRBJ2-3, with D hard to call. This receptor was obtained from a female donor with multiple sclerosis, enrolled in a pregnancy study. Sample: CD8+ T cells from peripheral blood mononuclear cells, taken in the third trimester of pregnancy. The CDR3 coding sequence is TGCGCCACCCTAGGCACAGATACGCAGTATTTT. As protein: CATLGTDTQYF.